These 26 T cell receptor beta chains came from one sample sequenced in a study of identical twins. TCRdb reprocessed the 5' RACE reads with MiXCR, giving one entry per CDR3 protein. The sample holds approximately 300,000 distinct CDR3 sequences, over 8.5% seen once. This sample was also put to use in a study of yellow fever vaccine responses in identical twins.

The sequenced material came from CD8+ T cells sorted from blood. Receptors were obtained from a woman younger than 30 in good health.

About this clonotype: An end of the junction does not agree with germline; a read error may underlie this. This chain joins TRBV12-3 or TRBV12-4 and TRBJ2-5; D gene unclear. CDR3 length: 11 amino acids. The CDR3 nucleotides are TGTGCCAGCAGTACCGTAAATTCAATGGCCTTC. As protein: CASSTVNSMAF.

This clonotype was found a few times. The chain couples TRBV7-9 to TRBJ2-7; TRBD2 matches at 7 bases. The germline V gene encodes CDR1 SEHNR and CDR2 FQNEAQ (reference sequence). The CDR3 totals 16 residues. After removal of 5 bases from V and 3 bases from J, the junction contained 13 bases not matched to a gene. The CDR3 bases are TGTGCCAGCAGCATGCTACGGGGGACTAAGGGCTACGAGCAGTACTTC. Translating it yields CASSMLRGTKGYEQYF.

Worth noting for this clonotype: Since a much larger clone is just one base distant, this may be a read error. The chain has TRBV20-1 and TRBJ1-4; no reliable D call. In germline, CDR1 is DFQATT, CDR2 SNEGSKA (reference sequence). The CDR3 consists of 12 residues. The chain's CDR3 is CSARGGDENLFF. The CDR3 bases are TGCAGTGCTCGGGGTGGGGATGAAAACCTGTTTTTT.

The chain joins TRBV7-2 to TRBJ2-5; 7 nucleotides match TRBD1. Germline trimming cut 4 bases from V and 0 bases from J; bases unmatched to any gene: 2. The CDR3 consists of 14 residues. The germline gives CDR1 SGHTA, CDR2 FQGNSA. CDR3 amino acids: CASSSTGDQETQYF. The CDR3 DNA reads TGTGCCAGCAGCTCCACAGGGGACCAAGAGACCCAGTACTTC.

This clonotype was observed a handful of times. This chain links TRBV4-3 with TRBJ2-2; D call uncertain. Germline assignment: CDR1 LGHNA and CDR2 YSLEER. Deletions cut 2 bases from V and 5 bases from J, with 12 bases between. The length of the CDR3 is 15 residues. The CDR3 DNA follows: TGCGCCAGCAGCCAATTGGGTGGGCGGACCGGGGAGCTGTTTTTT. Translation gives CASSQLGGRTGELFF.

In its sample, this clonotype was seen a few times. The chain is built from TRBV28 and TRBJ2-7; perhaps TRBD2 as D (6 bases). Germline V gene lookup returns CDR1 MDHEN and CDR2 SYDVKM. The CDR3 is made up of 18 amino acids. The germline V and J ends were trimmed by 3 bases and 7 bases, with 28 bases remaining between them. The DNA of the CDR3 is TGTGCCAGCAGTTTTGAGCTGGGCCCTAGCGCGCCCAGCTGGGAGCAGTACTTC. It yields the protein CASSFELGPSAPSWEQYF.

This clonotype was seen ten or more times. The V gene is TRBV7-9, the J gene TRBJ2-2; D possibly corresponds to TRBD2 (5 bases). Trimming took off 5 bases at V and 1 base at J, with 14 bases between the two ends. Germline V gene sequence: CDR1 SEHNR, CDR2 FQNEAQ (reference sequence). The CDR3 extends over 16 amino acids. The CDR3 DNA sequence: TGTGCCAGCAGCCCAAGCCCACTAGAGAACACCGGGGAGCTGTTTTTT. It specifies CASSPSPLENTGELFF.

In DNA, the CDR3 is TGTGCCAGCAGTGACGCTGGGGGTAACAATGAGCAGTTCTTC. Translation: CASSDAGGNNEQFF. The rearrangement joins TRBV6-4 to TRBJ2-1; possibly TRBD1 or TRBD2 for D (5 bases each). Germline V lookup: CDR1 MRHNA, CDR2 SNTAGT. This CDR3 has 14 amino acids. V was shortened by 2 bases and J by 5 bases, with 10 bases between the two germline ends.

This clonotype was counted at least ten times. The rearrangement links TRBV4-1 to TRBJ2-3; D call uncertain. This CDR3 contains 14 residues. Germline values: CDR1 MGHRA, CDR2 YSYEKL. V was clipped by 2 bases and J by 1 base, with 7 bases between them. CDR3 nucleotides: TGCGCCAGCAGCCAAACTCCGGGCACAGATACGCAGTATTTT. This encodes CASSQTPGTDTQYF.

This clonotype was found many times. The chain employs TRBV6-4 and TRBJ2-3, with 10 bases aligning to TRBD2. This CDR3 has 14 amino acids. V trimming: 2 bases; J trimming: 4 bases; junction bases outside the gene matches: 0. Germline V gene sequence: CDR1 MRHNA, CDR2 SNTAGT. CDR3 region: CASSDTSGADTQYF. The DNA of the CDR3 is TGTGCCAGCAGTGACACTAGCGGGGCAGATACGCAGTATTTT.

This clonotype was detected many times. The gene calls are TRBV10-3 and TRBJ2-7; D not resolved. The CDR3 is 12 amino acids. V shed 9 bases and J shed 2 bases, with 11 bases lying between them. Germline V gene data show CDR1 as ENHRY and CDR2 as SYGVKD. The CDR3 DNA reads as TGTGCCATAGGACGGACCACCTACGAGCAGTACTTC. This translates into CAIGRTTYEQYF.

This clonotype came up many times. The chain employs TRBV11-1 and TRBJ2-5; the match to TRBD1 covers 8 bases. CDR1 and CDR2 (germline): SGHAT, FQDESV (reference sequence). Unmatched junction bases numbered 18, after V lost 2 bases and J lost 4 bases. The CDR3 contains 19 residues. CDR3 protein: CASSLPSLYGQGPGETQYF. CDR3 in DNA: TGTGCCAGCAGCTTACCTTCCCTCTACGGACAGGGACCGGGAGAGACCCAGTACTTC.

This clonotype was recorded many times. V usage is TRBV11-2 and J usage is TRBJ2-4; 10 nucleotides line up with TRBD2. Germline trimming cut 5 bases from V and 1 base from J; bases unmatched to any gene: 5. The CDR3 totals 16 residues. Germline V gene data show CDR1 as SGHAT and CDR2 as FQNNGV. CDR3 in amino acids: CASSASGGAAKNIQYF. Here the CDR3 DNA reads TGTGCCAGCAGCGCGAGCGGGGGGGCTGCCAAAAACATTCAGTACTTC.

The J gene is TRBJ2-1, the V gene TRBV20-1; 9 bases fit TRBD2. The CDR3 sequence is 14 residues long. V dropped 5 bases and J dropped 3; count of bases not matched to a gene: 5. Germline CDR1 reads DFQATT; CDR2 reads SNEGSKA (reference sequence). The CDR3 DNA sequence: TGCAGTGCTGCGGGGGGGCGAGACTACAATGAGCAGTTCTTC. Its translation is CSAAGGRDYNEQFF.

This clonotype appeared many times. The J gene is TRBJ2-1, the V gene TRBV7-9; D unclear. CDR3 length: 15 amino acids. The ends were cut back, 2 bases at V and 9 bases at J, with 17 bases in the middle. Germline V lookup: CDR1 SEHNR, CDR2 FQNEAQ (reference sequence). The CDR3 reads CASSLLLEPPGEQFF. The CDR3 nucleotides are TGTGCCAGCAGCTTACTCCTCGAACCGCCCGGTGAGCAGTTCTTC.

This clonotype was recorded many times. CDR3 nucleotide sequence: TGTGCCAGCGGTCTGAGTTATTACAATGAGCAGTTCTTC. This codes for CASGLSYYNEQFF. This chain uses TRBV12-3 or TRBV12-4 with TRBJ2-1; D gene ambiguous. The germline V and J ends were trimmed by 8 bases and 4 bases, with 12 bases remaining between them. This CDR3 is built from 13 residues.

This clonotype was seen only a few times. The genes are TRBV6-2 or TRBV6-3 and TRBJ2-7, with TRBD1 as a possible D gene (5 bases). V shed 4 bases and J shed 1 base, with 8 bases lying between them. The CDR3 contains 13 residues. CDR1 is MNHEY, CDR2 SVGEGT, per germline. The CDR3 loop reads CASSSTESYEQYF. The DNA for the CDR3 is TGTGCCAGCAGTTCGACAGAGTCCTACGAGCAGTACTTC.

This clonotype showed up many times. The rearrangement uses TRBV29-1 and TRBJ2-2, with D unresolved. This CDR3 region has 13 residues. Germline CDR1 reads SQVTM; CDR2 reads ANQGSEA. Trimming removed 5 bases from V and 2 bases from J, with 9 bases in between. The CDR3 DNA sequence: TGCAGCGTTCGGCAGATCAACACCGGGGAGCTGTTTTTT. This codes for CSVRQINTGELFF.

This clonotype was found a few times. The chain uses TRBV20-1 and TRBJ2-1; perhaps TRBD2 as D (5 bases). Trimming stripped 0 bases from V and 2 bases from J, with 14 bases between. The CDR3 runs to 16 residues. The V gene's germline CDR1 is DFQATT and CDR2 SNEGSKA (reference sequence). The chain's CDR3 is CSARDTLAQTYNEQFF. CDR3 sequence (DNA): TGCAGTGCTAGAGATACGCTAGCCCAGACCTACAATGAGCAGTTCTTC.

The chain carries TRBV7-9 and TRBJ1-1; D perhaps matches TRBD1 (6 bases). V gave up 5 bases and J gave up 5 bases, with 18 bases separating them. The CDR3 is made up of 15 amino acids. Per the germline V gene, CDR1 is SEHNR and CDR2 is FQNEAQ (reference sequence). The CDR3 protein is CASSVGGLPRTEAFF. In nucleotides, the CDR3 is TGTGCCAGCAGCGTAGGGGGGCTCCCCAGGACTGAAGCTTTCTTT.

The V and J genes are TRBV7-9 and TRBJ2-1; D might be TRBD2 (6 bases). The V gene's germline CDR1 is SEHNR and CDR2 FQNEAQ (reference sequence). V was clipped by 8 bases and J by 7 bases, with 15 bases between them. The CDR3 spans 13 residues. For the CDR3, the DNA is TGTGCCAGCGGCCCGGGGGATTGGAATGAGCAGTTCTTC. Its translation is CASGPGDWNEQFF.

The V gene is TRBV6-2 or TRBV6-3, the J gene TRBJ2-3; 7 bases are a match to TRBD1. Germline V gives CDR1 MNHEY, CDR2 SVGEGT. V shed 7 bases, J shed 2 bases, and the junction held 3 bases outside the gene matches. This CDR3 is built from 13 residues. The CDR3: CASTDRNTDTQYF. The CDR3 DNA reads TGTGCCAGCACGGACAGGAACACAGATACGCAGTATTTT.

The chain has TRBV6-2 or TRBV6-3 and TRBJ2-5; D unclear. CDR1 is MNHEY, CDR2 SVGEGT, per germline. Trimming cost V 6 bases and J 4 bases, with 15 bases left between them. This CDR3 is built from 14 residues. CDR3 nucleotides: TGTGCCAGCAGGGCGCTGCGTGTTTTAGAGACCCAGTACTTC. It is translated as CASRALRVLETQYF.

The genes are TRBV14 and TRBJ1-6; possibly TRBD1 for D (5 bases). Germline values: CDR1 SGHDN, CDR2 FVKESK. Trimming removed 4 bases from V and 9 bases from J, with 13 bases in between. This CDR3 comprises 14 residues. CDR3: CASSLTGCLSPLHF. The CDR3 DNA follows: TGTGCCAGCAGCCTTACAGGATGTCTTTCACCCCTCCACTTT.

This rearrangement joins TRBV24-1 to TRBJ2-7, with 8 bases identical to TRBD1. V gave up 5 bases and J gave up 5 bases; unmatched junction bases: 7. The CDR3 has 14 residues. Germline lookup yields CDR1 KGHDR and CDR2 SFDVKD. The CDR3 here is CATSVGRGLDEQYF. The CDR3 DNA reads TGTGCCACCAGTGTGGGCAGGGGGCTTGACGAGCAGTACTTC.

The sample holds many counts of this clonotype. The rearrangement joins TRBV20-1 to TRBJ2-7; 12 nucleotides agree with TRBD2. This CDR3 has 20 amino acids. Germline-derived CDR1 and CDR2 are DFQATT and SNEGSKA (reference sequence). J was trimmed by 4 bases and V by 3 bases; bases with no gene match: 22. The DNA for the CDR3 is TGCAGTGCTAGGTGGAGGGGTACGGGACTAGCGGGCCAGCCAAATTACGAGCAGTACTTC. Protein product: CSARWRGTGLAGQPNYEQYF.